These 18 T cell receptor beta chains originate from one sample sequenced in a study of T cell responses to AZD1222 COVID-19 vaccine. The repertoire was sequenced with immunoSEQ multiplex PCR; TCRdb's copy has only in-frame clones and lacks some. The table has roughly 150,000 clones, approximately 91% seen once. The sequencing here drew on peripheral blood, taken 28 days after the second AZD1222 dose. The receptor source for this set is an adult who received the AZD1222 COVID-19 vaccine.

The chain has TRBV18 and TRBJ2-7; no definite D call. The V end lost 1 base, the J end lost 5 bases, and 12 bases lay between the germline ends. The CDR3 consists of 14 residues. The germline V gene has CDR1 KGHSH and CDR2 LQKENI. CDR3 sequence reads: CASSPLSITHEQYF. The CDR3 DNA reads TGTGCCAGCTCACCACTGTCGATTACCCACGAGCAGTACTTC.

The V gene is TRBV6-5, the J gene TRBJ1-5, with unresolved D. V was shortened by 6 bases and J by 0 bases, with 12 bases between the two germline ends. CDR3 length: 15 amino acids. The germline CDR1 and CDR2 sequences are MNHEY and SVGAGI. CDR3 in amino acids: CASRSGAVSNQPQHF. CDR3 DNA: TGTGCCAGCAGATCCGGAGCGGTTAGCAATCAGCCCCAGCATTTT.

This sequence joins TRBV25-1 and TRBJ1-2; D possibly corresponds to TRBD1 (5 bases). Germline values: CDR1 MGHDK, CDR2 SYGVNS. This CDR3 is 16 amino acids long. Trimming pared 2 bases from V and 0 bases from J, leaving 13 bases between. The CDR3 region is CASSEVGGSANYGYTF. The CDR3 DNA sequence: TGTGCCAGCAGTGAAGTTGGGGGGTCGGCTAACTATGGCTACACCTTC.

This sequence joins TRBV5-4 and TRBJ2-1; D is perhaps TRBD1 or TRBD2 (6 bases each). V lost 4 bases and J lost 1, with 18 bases in between. Germline CDR1 reads SGHNT; CDR2 reads YYREEE (reference sequence). There are 17 residues in the CDR3. Here the CDR3 reads CASSPTGARLSYNEQFF. The CDR3 DNA is TGTGCCAGCAGCCCTACGGGGGCTAGGTTGTCCTACAATGAGCAGTTCTTC.

J is TRBJ2-2 and V is TRBV6-5; D is ambiguous. Between the trimmed V and J ends, which lost 6 bases and 1 base, there was a span of 12 bases. Germline lookup yields CDR1 MNHEY and CDR2 SVGAGI. The CDR3 has 15 amino acids. The CDR3 sequence is CASRPSRGNTGELFF. The CDR3 DNA is TGTGCCAGCAGGCCTAGTCGCGGGAACACCGGGGAGCTGTTTTTT.

The chain recombines TRBV27 with TRBJ1-1; unclear D gene. The CDR3 has 12 residues. V was cut by 5 bases and J by 5 bases, with 9 bases left in between. CDR1 is MNHEY and CDR2 is SMNVEV in the germline V gene (reference sequence). Here the CDR3 reads CASSNSGTEAFF. Written as DNA, the CDR3 is TGTGCCAGCAGTAATTCGGGGACTGAAGCTTTCTTT.

V usage is TRBV27 and J usage is TRBJ1-6, with D maybe TRBD1 (5 bases). Trimming cost V 3 bases and J 0 bases, with 9 bases left between them. The CDR3 covers 16 residues. CDR1 is MNHEY, CDR2 SMNVEV, per germline (reference sequence). The CDR3 nucleotides are TGTGCCAGCAGTTTCCAGGGACGCTCCTATAATTCACCCCTCCACTTT. Translation gives CASSFQGRSYNSPLHF.

The chain couples TRBV7-2 to TRBJ2-5; tentatively, D is TRBD1 or TRBD2 (5 bases each). The V gene lost 4 bases and the J gene lost 9 bases, with 18 bases spanning the gap. CDR3 length: 14 residues. Per the germline V gene, CDR1 is SGHTA and CDR2 is FQGNSA. The CDR3: CASSSGSRRGAQYF. DNA for the CDR3: TGTGCCAGCAGCTCTGGGTCACGTCGAGGGGCCCAGTACTTC.

The rearrangement links TRBV9 to TRBJ2-2, with a possible D match to TRBD1 (6 bases). The CDR3 covers 16 residues. The V end was cut by 0 bases, the J end by 1 base, with 10 bases between. The V gene's germline CDR1 is SGDLS and CDR2 YYNGEE. The CDR3 sequence: CASSVVPQGNTGELFF. The CDR3 region has the DNA TGTGCCAGCAGCGTAGTCCCACAGGGGAACACCGGGGAGCTGTTTTTT.

In DNA form, the CDR3 reads TGTGCCACCAGCAGAGAAATTAGTCGGGACAGGGGGCTTGACACCGGGGAGCTGTTTTTT. Translation: CATSREISRDRGLDTGELFF. The chain is built from TRBV15 and TRBJ2-2, with 12 bases that match TRBD1. Germline assignment: CDR1 LNHNV and CDR2 YYDKDF (reference sequence). Trimming cost V 0 bases and J 3 bases; bases outside gene matches: 11. The CDR3 loop spans 20 amino acids.

This chain joins TRBV19 and TRBJ2-5; TRBD1 matches at 9 bases. The CDR3 loop spans 15 amino acids. The V gene's germline CDR1 is LNHDA and CDR2 SQIVND (reference sequence). J gave up 5 bases and V 1 base, and 5 bases lay outside the gene matches. Written as DNA, the CDR3 is TGTGCCAGTAGTATAGGCTCTGACAGGGGGGAGACCCAGTACTTC. This codes for CASSIGSDRGETQYF.

The rearrangement joins TRBV11-1 to TRBJ2-7, with 9 bases aligning to TRBD1. The CDR3 is 14 amino acids. Germline trimming cut 5 bases from V and 5 bases from J; bases unmatched to any gene: 7. Germline CDR1 and CDR2: SGHAT and FQDESV (reference sequence). The CDR3 DNA reads as TGTGCCAGCAGCCCAGACAGGGGGGGCGACGAGCAGTACTTC. Protein sequence: CASSPDRGGDEQYF. The variable domain in full, with the rest retrieved from reference TRBV11-1 and TRBJ2-7, is EAEVAQSPRYKITEKSQAVAFWCDPISGHATLYWYRQILGQGPELLVQFQDESVVDDSQLPKDRFSAERLKGVDSTLKIQPAELGDSAMYLCASSPDRGGDEQYFGPGTRLTVT.

Only one count was recorded for this clone. The chain joins TRBV30 to TRBJ1-4, with D possibly matching TRBD1 (5 bases). Germline V lookup: CDR1 GTSNPN, CDR2 SVGIG (reference sequence). CDR3 length: 16 residues. V dropped 7 bases and J dropped 0 bases, with 18 bases sitting between them. Written as DNA, the CDR3 is TGTGCCTACCGGGACGGAGCCTTTACAACTAATGAAAAACTGTTTTTT. This translates into CAYRDGAFTTNEKLFF.

The gene calls are TRBV4-1 and TRBJ2-7; 7 positions match TRBD2. CDR3 size: 16 residues. With 2 bases clipped from V and 4 bases from J, the junction kept 11 bases outside the gene matches. Germline V gene sequence: CDR1 MGHRA, CDR2 YSYEKL. The CDR3 loop reads CASSQNAGGVGYEQYF. As DNA, the CDR3 is TGCGCCAGCAGCCAAAATGCTGGGGGGGTGGGTTACGAGCAGTACTTC.

The chain employs TRBV7-2 and TRBJ1-2; 8 bases align to TRBD1. CDR1 is SGHTA, CDR2 FQGNSA, per germline. Trimming removed 5 bases from V and 7 bases from J; junction bases left unmatched: 6. The CDR3 totals 13 residues. Written as DNA, the CDR3 is TGTGCCAGCAGCCCCCGACAGGGGTTTGGCTACACCTTC. Translated, it gives CASSPRQGFGYTF.

The chain carries TRBV10-2 and TRBJ1-4; 8 positions match TRBD1. With 6 bases clipped from V and 3 bases from J, the junction kept 6 bases outside the gene matches. The CDR3 has 15 residues. Germline V CDR1 and CDR2: WSHSY, SAAADI. CDR3 amino acids: CASRITGGSNEKLFF. CDR3 DNA: TGCGCCAGCAGAATAACAGGGGGATCTAATGAAAAACTGTTTTTT.

The CDR3 region has the DNA TGTGCCAGCAGCTTGGAGGCAGGGGGCTGGGAGACCCAGTACTTC. Translated: CASSLEAGGWETQYF. The chain uses TRBV5-4 and TRBJ2-5, with 8 bases that match TRBD1. V gave up 0 bases and J gave up 5 bases; unmatched junction bases: 6. This CDR3 region has 15 residues. The V gene's germline CDR1 is SGHNT and CDR2 YYREEE (reference sequence).

This rearrangement joins TRBV3-1 (or the pseudogene TRBV3-2) to TRBJ2-2; D may correspond to TRBD1 or TRBD2 (5 bases each). Germline V gene data show CDR1 as LGHDT and CDR2 as YNNKEL (reference sequence). Trimming stripped 0 bases from V and 1 base from J, with 18 bases between. This CDR3 region has 19 residues. The CDR3 DNA sequence: TGTGCCAGCAGCCAAGAAAAAGACAGAGGGACCGAGAACACCGGGGAGCTGTTTTTT. Its protein is CASSQEKDRGTENTGELFF.